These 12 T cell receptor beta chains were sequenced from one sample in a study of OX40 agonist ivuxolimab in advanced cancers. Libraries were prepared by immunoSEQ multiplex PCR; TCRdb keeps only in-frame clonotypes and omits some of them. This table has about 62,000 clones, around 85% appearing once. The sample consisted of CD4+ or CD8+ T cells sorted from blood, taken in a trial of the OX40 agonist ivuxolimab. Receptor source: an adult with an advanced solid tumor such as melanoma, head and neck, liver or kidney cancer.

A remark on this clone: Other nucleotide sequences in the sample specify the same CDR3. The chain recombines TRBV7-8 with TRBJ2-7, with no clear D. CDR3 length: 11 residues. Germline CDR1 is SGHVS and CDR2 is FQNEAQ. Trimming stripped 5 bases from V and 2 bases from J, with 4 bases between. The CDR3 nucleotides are TGTGCCAGCAGCCTAACCTACGAGCAGTACTTC. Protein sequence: CASSLTYEQYF.

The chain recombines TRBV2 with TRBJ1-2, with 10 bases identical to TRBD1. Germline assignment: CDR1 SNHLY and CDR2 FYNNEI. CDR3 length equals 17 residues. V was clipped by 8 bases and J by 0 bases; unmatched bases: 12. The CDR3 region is CASRTGGLRGTNYGYTF. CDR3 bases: TGTGCCAGCCGGACAGGGGGTCTCCGTGGGACTAACTATGGCTACACCTTC.

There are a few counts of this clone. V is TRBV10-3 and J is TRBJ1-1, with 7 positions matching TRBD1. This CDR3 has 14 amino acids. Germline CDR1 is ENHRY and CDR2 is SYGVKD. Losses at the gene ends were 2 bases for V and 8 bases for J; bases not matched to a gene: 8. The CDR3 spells CAISEVRQGSEAFF. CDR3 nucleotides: TGTGCCATCAGTGAGGTACGACAGGGAAGCGAAGCTTTCTTT.

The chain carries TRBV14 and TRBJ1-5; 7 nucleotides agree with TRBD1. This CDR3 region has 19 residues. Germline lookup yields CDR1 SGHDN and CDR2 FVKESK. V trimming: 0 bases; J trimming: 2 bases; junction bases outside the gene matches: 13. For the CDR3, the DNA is TGTGCCAGCAGCCAAGACGTGATGGGGAGGGGGCGAGGCAATCAGCCCCAGCATTTT. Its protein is CASSQDVMGRGRGNQPQHF.

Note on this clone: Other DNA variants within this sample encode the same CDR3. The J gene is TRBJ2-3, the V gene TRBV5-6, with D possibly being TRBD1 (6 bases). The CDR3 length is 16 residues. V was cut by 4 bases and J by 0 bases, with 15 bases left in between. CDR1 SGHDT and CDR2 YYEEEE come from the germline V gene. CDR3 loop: CASSGGPDSSTDTQYF. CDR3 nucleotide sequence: TGTGCCAGCAGCGGGGGTCCGGACAGCAGCACAGATACGCAGTATTTT. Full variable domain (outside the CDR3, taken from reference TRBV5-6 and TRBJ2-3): DAGVTQSPTHLIKTRGQQVTLRCSPKSGHDTVSWYQQALGQGPQFIFQYYEEEERQRGNFPDRFSGHQFPNYSSELNVNALLLGDSALYLCASSGGPDSSTDTQYFGPGTRLTVL.

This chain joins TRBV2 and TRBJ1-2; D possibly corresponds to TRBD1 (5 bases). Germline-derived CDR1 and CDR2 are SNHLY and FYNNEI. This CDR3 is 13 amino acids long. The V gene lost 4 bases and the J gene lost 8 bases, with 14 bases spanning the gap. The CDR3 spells CASSVRDLQGYTF. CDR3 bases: TGTGCCAGCAGTGTACGGGACCTCCAGGGCTACACCTTC.

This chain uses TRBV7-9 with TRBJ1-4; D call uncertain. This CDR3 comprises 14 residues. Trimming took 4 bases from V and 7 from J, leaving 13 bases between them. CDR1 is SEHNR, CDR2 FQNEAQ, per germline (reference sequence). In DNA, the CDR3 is TGTGCCAGCAGCTCGCCCACTAGAAGTGAAAAACTGTTTTTT. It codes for CASSSPTRSEKLFF.

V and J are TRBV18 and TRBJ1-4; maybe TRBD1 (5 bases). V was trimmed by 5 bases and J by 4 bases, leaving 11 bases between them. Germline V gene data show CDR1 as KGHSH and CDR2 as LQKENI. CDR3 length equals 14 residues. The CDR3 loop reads CASSDRGVNEKLFF. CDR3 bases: TGTGCCAGCTCAGACCGGGGGGTTAATGAAAAACTGTTTTTT.

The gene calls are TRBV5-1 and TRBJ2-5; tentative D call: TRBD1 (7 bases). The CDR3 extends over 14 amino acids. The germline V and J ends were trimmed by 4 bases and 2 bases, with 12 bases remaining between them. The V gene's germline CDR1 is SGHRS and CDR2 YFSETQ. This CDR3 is CASSAGTAQETQYF. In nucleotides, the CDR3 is TGCGCCAGCAGCGCGGGGACAGCTCAAGAGACCCAGTACTTC. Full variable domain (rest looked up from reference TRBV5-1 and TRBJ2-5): KAGVTQTPRYLIKTRGQQVTLSCSPISGHRSVSWYQQTPGQGLQFLFEYFSETQRNKGNFPGRFSGRQFSNSRSEMNVSTLELGDSALYLCASSAGTAQETQYFGPGTRLLVL.

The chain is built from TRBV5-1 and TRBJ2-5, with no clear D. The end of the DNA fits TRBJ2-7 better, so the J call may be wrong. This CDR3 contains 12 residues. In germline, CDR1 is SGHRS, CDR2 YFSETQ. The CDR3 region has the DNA TGCGCCAGCCGGGCCCAATGGGGCGAGCAGTACTTC. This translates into CASRAQWGEQYF.

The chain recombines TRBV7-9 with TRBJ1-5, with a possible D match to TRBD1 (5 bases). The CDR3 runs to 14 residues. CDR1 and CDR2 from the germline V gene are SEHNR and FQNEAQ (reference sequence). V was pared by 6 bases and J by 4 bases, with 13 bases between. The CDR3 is CASSWDGNNQPQHF. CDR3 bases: TGTGCCAGCAGTTGGGACGGTAATAATCAGCCCCAGCATTTT.

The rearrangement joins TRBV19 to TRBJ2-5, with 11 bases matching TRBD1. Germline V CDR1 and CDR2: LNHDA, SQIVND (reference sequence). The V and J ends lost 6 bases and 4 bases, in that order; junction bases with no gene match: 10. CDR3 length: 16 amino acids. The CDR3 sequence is CASSDPGTGGTETQYF. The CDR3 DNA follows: TGTGCCAGTAGCGACCCCGGGACAGGGGGGACAGAGACCCAGTACTTC.